This T cell receptor beta chain was obtained from a study of blood T cell repertoires in COVID-19. The overall study: Researchers got acute and convalescent COVID-19 samples from the United States, Italy and Spain. Sources were T cells, B-cell-depleted T cells, or PBMCs; the material itself was cDNA or gDNA.

Authors' analysis steps: Reference gene primer amplification yielded estimated nucleated cell counts. Some clones are missing from TCRdb's copy, which holds only in-frame ones; the method was immunoSEQ multiplex PCR. V and J calls and clone size are as listed in that table; D and trimming were resolved from the DNA. The table has about 210,000 clones, about 85% seen once. CDR3 length: 14 amino acids. Unmatched junction bases numbered 10, after V lost 3 bases and J lost 9 bases. Germline CDR1 MNHEY, CDR2 SVGEGT. The chain carries TRBV6-2 or TRBV6-3 and TRBJ2-5; 7 bases are a match to TRBD2. The receptor was derived from a man aged 35-49 years with acute or convalescent COVID-19. Sequenced: peripheral blood. The CDR3: CASSYPGLRVAQYF. The DNA for the CDR3 is TGTGCCAGCAGTTATCCGGGACTAAGGGTAGCCCAGTACTTC.